One sample yielded the 24 T cell receptor beta chains listed below, sequenced in a study of blood T cell repertoires in COVID-19. Clones were sequenced by immunoSEQ multiplex PCR, and TCRdb holds only the in-frame ones, with some missing. The table has about 210,000 clones, around four fifths seen once. The sequenced material came from peripheral blood. These receptors all stem from a woman aged 45-60 years with acute or convalescent COVID-19.

V usage is TRBV27 and J usage is TRBJ2-7; TRBD1 matches 12 bases. J was trimmed by 5 bases and V by 7 bases; bases with no gene match: 15. The V gene's germline CDR1 is MNHEY and CDR2 SMNVEV (reference sequence). The CDR3 length is 17 residues. DNA for the CDR3: TGTGCCAGCACCCTAACGACTGGGACAGGGGGCGCGAACGAGCAGTACTTC. This codes for CASTLTTGTGGANEQYF.

This clone was found once. The rearrangement uses TRBV6-5 and TRBJ2-7; a possible D gene is TRBD1 (6 bases). Trimming removed 7 bases at V and 4 bases at J, with 20 bases between. The CDR3 has 15 residues. CDR1 and CDR2 from the germline V gene are MNHEY and SVGAGI. CDR3 coding DNA: TGTGCCAGCAACCTCCTGACAGGAACAGAGTACGAGCAGTACTTC. The encoded protein is CASNLLTGTEYEQYF.

This rearrangement joins TRBV13 to TRBJ2-3; TRBD1 matches at 8 bases. The germline gives CDR1 PRHDT, CDR2 FYEKMQ (reference sequence). The V and J ends lost 2 bases and 6 bases, in that order; junction bases with no gene match: 16. CDR3 size: 18 residues. The CDR3 reads CASSLRSGGDRLSDTQYF. CDR3 nucleotides: TGTGCCAGCAGCTTAAGATCAGGAGGGGACAGGCTCTCTGATACGCAGTATTTT.

The J gene is TRBJ2-1, the V gene TRBV6-6; 11 bases map to TRBD2. The CDR3 spans 15 residues. The germline gives CDR1 MNHNY, CDR2 SVGAGI (reference sequence). V was pared by 6 bases and J by 2 bases, with 3 bases of the junction left unmatched. The CDR3 coding sequence is TGTGCCAGCAGCTGGACTAGCGGGCCCTACAATGAGCAGTTCTTC. Its translation: CASSWTSGPYNEQFF.

This clone occurred a few times. The chain joins TRBV2 to TRBJ2-3; 10 bases are a match to TRBD2. The CDR3 sequence is 18 residues long. From germline, CDR1 is SNHLY and CDR2 FYNNEI. V shed 2 bases and J 8 bases; nucleotides not matched to a gene: 16. The CDR3 bases are TGTGCCAGCAGTGAAAGGCAGGGAGGACTAGCGGCAAGGGGTACGCAGTATTTT. It is translated as CASSERQGGLAARGTQYF.

The chain carries TRBV29-1 and TRBJ2-7, with 10 bases identical to TRBD1. The junction had 8 bases not matched to a gene; V was cut back by 3 bases and J by 3 bases. Germline CDR1 and CDR2: SQVTM and ANQGSEA. The CDR3 runs to 15 residues. CDR3 loop: CSVEEGQGIFYEQYF. DNA for the CDR3: TGCAGCGTTGAGGAGGGACAGGGGATCTTCTACGAGCAGTACTTC.

This rearrangement joins TRBV29-1 to TRBJ2-1, with D perhaps matching TRBD2 (6 bases). The germline V gene has CDR1 SQVTM and CDR2 ANQGSEA. CDR3 length equals 15 residues. V was cut by 4 bases and J by 6 bases, with 19 bases left in between. The DNA of the CDR3 is TGCAGCGTTGCCGGGACTCCCCCCGCTGGCAATGAGCAGTTCTTC. Translated: CSVAGTPPAGNEQFF.

The V gene is TRBV5-4, the J gene TRBJ2-5; a weak D match, TRBD1 (6 bases). V was clipped by 4 bases and J by 2 bases, with 15 bases between them. Germline lookup yields CDR1 SGHNT and CDR2 YYREEE (reference sequence). There are 15 residues in the CDR3. The CDR3 protein is CASSSTGSRQETQYF. The DNA of the CDR3 is TGTGCCAGCAGCAGCACAGGGAGTCGGCAAGAGACCCAGTACTTC.

This clone was seen once. The chain is built from TRBV5-1 and TRBJ2-5, with 8 positions matching TRBD1. The CDR3 length is 15 residues. V lost 4 bases and J lost 3; bases outside the gene matches: 8. From germline, CDR1 is SGHRS and CDR2 YFSETQ. CDR3 DNA: TGCGCCAGCAGCGTCCCCCTGACAGGGGAAGAGACCCAGTACTTC. Its protein is CASSVPLTGEETQYF.

This sequence joins TRBV6-2 or TRBV6-3 and TRBJ1-2, with D unresolved. V shed 4 bases and J shed 4 bases, with 19 bases lying between them. The CDR3 totals 16 residues. Germline V gene sequence: CDR1 MNHEY, CDR2 SVGEGT. In DNA form, the CDR3 reads TGTGCCAGCAGTTTACGGAGGGCTGGTTCGGTCTATGGCTACACCTTC. Translating it yields CASSLRRAGSVYGYTF.

The V and J genes are TRBV10-3 and TRBJ2-3, with D perhaps TRBD2 (6 bases). CDR1 and CDR2 from the germline V gene are ENHRY and SYGVKD. The CDR3 spans 16 residues. Trimming cost V 0 bases and J 2 bases, with 12 bases left between them. DNA of the CDR3: TGTGCCATCAGTGAGTCGGGGGGACCAGACACAGATACGCAGTATTTT. Translated: CAISESGGPDTDTQYF.

V is TRBV27 and J is TRBJ1-1, with no clear D. V lost 4 bases and J 1 base, leaving 16 bases between the germline ends. Germline CDR1 MNHEY, CDR2 SMNVEV (reference sequence). The CDR3 contains 16 residues. This CDR3 reads CASSSLGAGENTEAFF. The CDR3 nucleotides are TGTGCCAGCAGTTCTTTAGGTGCAGGCGAGAACACTGAAGCTTTCTTT.

V gene TRBV5-1 combines with J gene TRBJ2-7, with 7 bases that match TRBD1. The CDR3 covers 15 residues. Trimming removed 0 bases from V and 2 bases from J; junction bases left unmatched: 5. Germline-derived CDR1 and CDR2 are SGHRS and YFSETQ. CDR3 nucleotide sequence: TGCGCCAGCAGCTTGGCCGGGACAGTGACCTACGAGCAGTACTTC. Protein sequence: CASSLAGTVTYEQYF. Combining the CDR3 with reference TRBV5-1 and TRBJ2-7 gives the whole variable domain KAGVTQTPRYLIKTRGQQVTLSCSPISGHRSVSWYQQTPGQGLQFLFEYFSETQRNKGNFPGRFSGRQFSNSRSEMNVSTLELGDSALYLCASSLAGTVTYEQYFGPGTRLTVT.

The rearrangement links TRBV2 to TRBJ1-1, with TRBD1 as a possible D gene (5 bases). The CDR3 totals 13 residues. Germline V gene lookup returns CDR1 SNHLY and CDR2 FYNNEI. Trimming cost V 5 bases and J 6 bases, with 13 bases left between them. Here the CDR3 DNA reads TGTGCCAGCAGTTCCGGGACGGGGGCTGAAGCTTTCTTT. Translation gives CASSSGTGAEAFF. The variable domain in full, with the rest retrieved from reference TRBV2 and TRBJ1-1, is EPEVTQTPSHQVTQMGQEVILRCVPISNHLYFYWYRQILGQKVEFLVSFYNNEISEKSEIFDDQFSVERPDGSNFTLKIRSTKLEDSAMYFCASSSGTGAEAFFGQGTRLTVV.

The rearrangement joins TRBV2 to TRBJ1-2; the match to TRBD1 covers 7 bases. This CDR3 has 14 amino acids. Losses at the gene ends were 7 bases for V and 4 bases for J; bases not matched to a gene: 9. Germline V lookup: CDR1 SNHLY, CDR2 FYNNEI. CDR3 amino acids: CASNGDSGTYGYTF. DNA for the CDR3: TGTGCCAGCAATGGGGACAGCGGAACCTATGGCTACACCTTC.

The chain uses TRBV29-1 and TRBJ1-1; 8 nucleotides line up with TRBD1. This CDR3 has 13 amino acids. Trimming removed 7 bases from V and 1 base from J; junction bases left unmatched: 5. From germline, CDR1 is SQVTM and CDR2 ANQGSEA. The CDR3 is CSAKQGGNTEAFF. DNA of the CDR3: TGCAGCGCGAAACAGGGGGGGAACACTGAAGCTTTCTTT.

The rearrangement uses TRBV6-6 and TRBJ2-5, with 7 bases identical to TRBD1. J gave up 4 bases and V 2 bases, and 4 bases lay outside the gene matches. The CDR3 spans 14 residues. Germline assignment: CDR1 MNHNY and CDR2 SVGAGI (reference sequence). This CDR3 reads CASSYRQGGETQYF. The CDR3 DNA is TGTGCCAGCAGTTACCGACAGGGCGGAGAGACCCAGTACTTC.

The chain combines TRBV5-6 with TRBJ2-3, with D possibly matching TRBD2 (7 bases). V dropped 4 bases and J dropped 2 bases, with 17 bases sitting between them. The CDR3 covers 16 residues. CDR1 and CDR2 from the germline V gene are SGHDT and YYEEEE. CDR3 in amino acids: CASSPGGRGHTDTQYF. As DNA, the CDR3 is TGTGCCAGCAGCCCCGGGGGGCGGGGGCACACAGATACGCAGTATTTT.

The rearrangement joins TRBV7-9 to TRBJ2-7, with TRBD2 identical over 9 bases. The CDR3 runs to 16 residues. CDR1 SEHNR and CDR2 FQNEAQ come from the germline V gene (reference sequence). Trimming took 1 base from V and 6 from J; bases not matched to a gene: 10. The CDR3 here is CASSLGVSGRSGEQYF. The CDR3 nucleotides are TGTGCCAGCAGCTTAGGGGTTAGCGGGAGAAGTGGCGAGCAGTACTTC.

The V call is TRBV3-1 (or the pseudogene TRBV3-2), the J call TRBJ2-7; weak D call: TRBD2 (5 bases). V was cut by 1 base and J by 2 bases, with 9 bases left in between. The CDR3 contains 14 residues. The germline V gene has CDR1 LGHDT and CDR2 YNNKEL (reference sequence). The CDR3 DNA is TGTGCCAGCAGCCAAGGGTGGGAGACCTACGAGCAGTACTTC. It is translated as CASSQGWETYEQYF.

The chain employs TRBV28 and TRBJ1-2, with 8 bases aligning to TRBD1. The V segment lost 2 bases and the J segment 8 bases; nucleotides outside the gene matches: 22. CDR1 is MDHEN and CDR2 is SYDVKM in the germline V gene. The CDR3 totals 19 residues. The CDR3 sequence is CASSLPHRGTGGKREGYTF. CDR3 bases: TGTGCCAGCAGTTTACCCCACAGGGGTACAGGGGGTAAACGTGAAGGCTACACCTTC.

The chain joins TRBV11-2 to TRBJ2-5, with 11 positions matching TRBD1. The CDR3 has 16 residues. V shed 4 bases, J shed 2 bases, and the junction held 6 bases outside the gene matches. Germline V gives CDR1 SGHAT, CDR2 FQNNGV. This CDR3 is CASSSFRDRGQETQYF. CDR3 coding DNA: TGTGCCAGCAGCTCATTCCGGGACAGGGGGCAAGAGACCCAGTACTTC.

This clone was recorded only once. V is TRBV5-1 and J is TRBJ1-4, with a possible D match to TRBD1 (6 bases). The length of the CDR3 is 16 residues. Trimming stripped 3 bases from V and 0 bases from J, with 12 bases between. From germline, CDR1 is SGHRS and CDR2 YFSETQ. CDR3 sequence reads: CASSYTGLATNEKLFF. DNA of the CDR3: TGCGCCAGCAGCTATACAGGGCTTGCAACTAATGAAAAACTGTTTTTT.

To note about this clone: The junction and the germline gene differ at one end; a read error may be behind it. V usage is TRBV19 and J usage is TRBJ2-7; unclear D gene. CDR3 length equals 9 residues. CDR1 is LNHDA, CDR2 SQIVND, per germline (reference sequence). The chain's CDR3 is CASSTDTLF. Here the CDR3 DNA reads TGTGCCAGTAGTACTGACACCCTCTTC.